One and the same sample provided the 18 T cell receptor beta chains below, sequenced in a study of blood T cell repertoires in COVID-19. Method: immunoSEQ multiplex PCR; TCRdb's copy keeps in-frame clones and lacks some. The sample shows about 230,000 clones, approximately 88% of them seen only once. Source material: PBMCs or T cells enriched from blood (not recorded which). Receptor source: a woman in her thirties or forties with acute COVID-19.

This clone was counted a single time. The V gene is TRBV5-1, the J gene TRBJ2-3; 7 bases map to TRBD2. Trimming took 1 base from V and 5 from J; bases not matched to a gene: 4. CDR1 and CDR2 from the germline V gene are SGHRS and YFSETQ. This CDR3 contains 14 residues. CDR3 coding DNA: TGCGCCAGCAGCTTGCGGGAGGCGAGAGATACGCAGTATTTT. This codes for CASSLREARDTQYF.

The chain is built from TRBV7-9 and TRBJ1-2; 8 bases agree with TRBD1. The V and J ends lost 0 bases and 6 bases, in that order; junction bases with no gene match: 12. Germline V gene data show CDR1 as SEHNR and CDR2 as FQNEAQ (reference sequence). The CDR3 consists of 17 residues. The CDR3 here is CASSLALRQGREDGYTF. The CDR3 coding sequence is TGTGCCAGCAGCTTAGCGTTAAGACAGGGGAGGGAAGATGGCTACACCTTC. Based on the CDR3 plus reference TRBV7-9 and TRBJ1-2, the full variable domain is DTGVSQNPRHKITKRGQNVTFRCDPISEHNRLYWYRQTLGQGPEFLTYFQNEAQLEKSRLLSDRFSAERPKGSFSTLEIQRTEQGDSAMYLCASSLALRQGREDGYTFGSGTRLTVV.

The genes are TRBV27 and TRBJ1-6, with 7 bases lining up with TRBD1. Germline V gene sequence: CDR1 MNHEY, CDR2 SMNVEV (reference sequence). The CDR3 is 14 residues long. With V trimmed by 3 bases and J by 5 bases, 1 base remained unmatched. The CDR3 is CASSFTGDNSPLHF. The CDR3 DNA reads TGTGCCAGCAGTTTTACAGGGGATAATTCACCCCTCCACTTT.

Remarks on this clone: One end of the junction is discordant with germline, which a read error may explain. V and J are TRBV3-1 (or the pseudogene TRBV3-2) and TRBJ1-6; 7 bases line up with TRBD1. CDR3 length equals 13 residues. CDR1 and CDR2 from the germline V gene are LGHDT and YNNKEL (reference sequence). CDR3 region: CANSQGQRSPLHF. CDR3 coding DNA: TGTGCCAACAGCCAGGGACAGCGTTCACCCCTCCACTTT.

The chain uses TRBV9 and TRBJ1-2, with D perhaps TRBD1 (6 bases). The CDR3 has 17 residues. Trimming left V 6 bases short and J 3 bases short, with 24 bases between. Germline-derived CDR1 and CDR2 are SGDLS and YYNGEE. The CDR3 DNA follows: TGTGCCAGCAATAGTCCTCCCACGACAGGAGCCTACTATGGCTACACCTTC. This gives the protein CASNSPPTTGAYYGYTF.

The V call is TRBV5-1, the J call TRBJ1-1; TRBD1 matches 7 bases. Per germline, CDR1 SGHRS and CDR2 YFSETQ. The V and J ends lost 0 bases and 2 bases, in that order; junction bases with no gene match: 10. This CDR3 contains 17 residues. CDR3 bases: TGCGCCAGCAGCTTGGCCTGGGACAGAATTTCCAACACTGAAGCTTTCTTT. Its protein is CASSLAWDRISNTEAFF.

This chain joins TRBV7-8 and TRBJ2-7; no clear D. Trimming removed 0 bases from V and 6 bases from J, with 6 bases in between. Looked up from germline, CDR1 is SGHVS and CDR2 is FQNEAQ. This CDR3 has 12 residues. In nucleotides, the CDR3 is TGTGCCAGCAGCTTAGCTAGCTCCGAGCAGTACGTC. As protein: CASSLASSEQYV.

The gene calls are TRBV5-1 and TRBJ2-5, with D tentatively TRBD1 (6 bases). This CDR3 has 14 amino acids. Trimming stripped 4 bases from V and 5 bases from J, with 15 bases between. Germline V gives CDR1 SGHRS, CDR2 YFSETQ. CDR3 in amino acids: CASSPQGSAETQYF. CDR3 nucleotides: TGCGCCAGCAGCCCCCAGGGGTCGGCGGAGACCCAGTACTTC.

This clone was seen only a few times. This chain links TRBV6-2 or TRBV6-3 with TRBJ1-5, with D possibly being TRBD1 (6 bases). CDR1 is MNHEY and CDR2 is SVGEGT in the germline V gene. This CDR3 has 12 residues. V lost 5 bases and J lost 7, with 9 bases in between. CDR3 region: CASSQGPQPQHF. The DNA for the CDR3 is TGTGCCAGCAGTCAGGGGCCCCAGCCCCAGCATTTT.

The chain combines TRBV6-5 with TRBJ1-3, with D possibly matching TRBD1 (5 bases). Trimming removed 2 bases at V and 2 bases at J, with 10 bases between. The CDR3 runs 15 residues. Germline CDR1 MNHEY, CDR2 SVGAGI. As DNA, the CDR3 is TGTGCCAGCAGTTACGGATCAGGGCCTGGAAACACCATATATTTT. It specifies CASSYGSGPGNTIYF.

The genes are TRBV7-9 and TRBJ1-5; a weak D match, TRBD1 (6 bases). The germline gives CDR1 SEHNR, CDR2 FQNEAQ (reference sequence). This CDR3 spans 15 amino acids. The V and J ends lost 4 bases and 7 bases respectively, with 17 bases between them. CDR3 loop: CASSSSTGMNQPQHF. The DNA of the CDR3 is TGTGCCAGCAGCTCCTCCACAGGGATGAACCAGCCCCAGCATTTT.

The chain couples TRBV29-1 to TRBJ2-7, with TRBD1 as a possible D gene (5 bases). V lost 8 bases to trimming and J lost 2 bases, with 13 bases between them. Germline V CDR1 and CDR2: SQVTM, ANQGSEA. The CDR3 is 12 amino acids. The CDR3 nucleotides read TGCAGCAACGGACAACCGACCTACGAGCAGTACGTC. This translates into CSNGQPTYEQYV.

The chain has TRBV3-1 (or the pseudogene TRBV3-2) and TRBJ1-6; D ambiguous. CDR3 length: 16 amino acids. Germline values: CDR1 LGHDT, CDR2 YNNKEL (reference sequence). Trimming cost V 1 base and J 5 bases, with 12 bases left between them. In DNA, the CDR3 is TGTGCCAGCAGCCAAGGTCAGCCACGGGATAATTCACCCCTCCACTTT. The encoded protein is CASSQGQPRDNSPLHF.

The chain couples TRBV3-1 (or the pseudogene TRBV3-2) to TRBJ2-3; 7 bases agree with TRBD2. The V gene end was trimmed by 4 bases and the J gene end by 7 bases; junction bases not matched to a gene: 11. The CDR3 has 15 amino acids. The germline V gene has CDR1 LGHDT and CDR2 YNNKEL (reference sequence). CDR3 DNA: TGTGCCAGCAGCCCCAACTGGGAGGGCCTTCATACGCAGTATTTT. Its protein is CASSPNWEGLHTQYF.

The CDR3 loop is CASSRNQYF. As DNA, the CDR3 is TGTGCCAGCAGCCGTAACCAGTACTTC. This chain joins TRBV14 and TRBJ2-5; D is uncertain. Trimming cost V 4 bases and J 10 bases, with 4 bases left between them. This CDR3 has 9 residues. Per germline, CDR1 SGHDN and CDR2 FVKESK.

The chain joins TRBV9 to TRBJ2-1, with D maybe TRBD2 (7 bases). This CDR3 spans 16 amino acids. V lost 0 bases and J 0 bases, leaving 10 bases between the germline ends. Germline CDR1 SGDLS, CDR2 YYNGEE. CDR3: CASSVVGGGSYNEQFF. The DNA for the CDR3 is TGTGCCAGCAGCGTAGTGGGAGGGGGCTCCTACAATGAGCAGTTCTTC. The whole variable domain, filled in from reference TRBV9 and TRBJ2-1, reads DSGVTQTPKHLITATGQRVTLRCSPRSGDLSVYWYQQSLDQGLQFLIQYYNGEERAKGNILERFSAQQFPDLHSELNLSSLELGDSALYFCASSVVGGGSYNEQFFGPGTRLTVL.

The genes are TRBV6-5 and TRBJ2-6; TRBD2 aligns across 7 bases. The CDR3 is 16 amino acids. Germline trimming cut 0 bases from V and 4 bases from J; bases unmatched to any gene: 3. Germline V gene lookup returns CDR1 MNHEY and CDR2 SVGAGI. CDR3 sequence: CASSYSGGRGANVLTF. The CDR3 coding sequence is TGTGCCAGCAGTTACTCGGGAGGGCGAGGGGCCAACGTCCTGACTTTC.

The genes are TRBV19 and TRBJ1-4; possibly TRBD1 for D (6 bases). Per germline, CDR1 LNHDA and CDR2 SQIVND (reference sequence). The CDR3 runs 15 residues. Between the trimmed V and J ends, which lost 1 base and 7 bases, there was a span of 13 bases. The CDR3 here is CASSIGQVASEKLFF. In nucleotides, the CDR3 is TGTGCCAGTAGTATAGGACAGGTTGCAAGTGAAAAACTGTTTTTT.